This T cell receptor (beta chain) stems from a study of early T cells in non-severe SARS-CoV-2 infection. TCRdb re-called the 5' RACE reads through MiXCR, storing one row per CDR3 protein. This table holds about 40,000 distinct CDR3 sequences, around 8% found once. With 0 bases removed from V and 6 bases from J, the gap between germline ends came to 6 bases. The CDR3 length is 14 residues. The V gene's germline CDR1 is PRHDT and CDR2 FYEKMQ (reference sequence). The sample holds a few counts of this clonotype. This sequence was found in an adult who was a healthcare worker with PCR-confirmed SARS-CoV-2 infection or an uninfected control (not recorded which). The sample here was whole blood, taken at baseline. This chain links TRBV13 with TRBJ1-6, with D tentatively TRBD1 (5 bases). This chain's CDR3 is CASSLGGPNSPLHF. The DNA of the CDR3 is TGTGCCAGCAGCTTAGGGGGGCCTAATTCACCCCTCCACTTT.